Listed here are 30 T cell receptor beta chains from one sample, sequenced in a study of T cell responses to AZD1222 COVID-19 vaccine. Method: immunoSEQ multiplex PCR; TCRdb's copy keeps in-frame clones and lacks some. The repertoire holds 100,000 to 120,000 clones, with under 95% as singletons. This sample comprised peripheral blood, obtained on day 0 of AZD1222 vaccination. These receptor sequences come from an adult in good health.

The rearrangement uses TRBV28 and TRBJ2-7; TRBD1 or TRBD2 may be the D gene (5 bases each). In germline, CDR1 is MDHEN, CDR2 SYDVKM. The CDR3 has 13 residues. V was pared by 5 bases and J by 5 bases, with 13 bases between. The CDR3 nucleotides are TGTGCCAGCAGTCCCACAGGAGCGGACGAGCAGTACTTC. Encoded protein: CASSPTGADEQYF.

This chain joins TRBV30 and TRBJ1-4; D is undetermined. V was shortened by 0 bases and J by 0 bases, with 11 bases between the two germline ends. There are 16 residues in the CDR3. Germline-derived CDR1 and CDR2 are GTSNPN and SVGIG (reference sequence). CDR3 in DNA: TGTGCCTGGAGTGTCCGTATTAGGGCAACTAATGAAAAACTGTTTTTT. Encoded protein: CAWSVRIRATNEKLFF.

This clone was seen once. CDR3 nucleotide sequence: TGTGCCAGCAGCTCCGTAGGGGCTGAAGCTTTCTTT. It yields the protein CASSSVGAEAFF. V is TRBV11-3 and J is TRBJ1-1; D perhaps matches TRBD1 (5 bases). The CDR3 length is 12 residues. CDR1 and CDR2 (germline): SGHNT, YENEEA. Trimming cost V 4 bases and J 6 bases, with 9 bases left between them. The full variable domain, completed using reference TRBV11-3 and TRBJ1-1, is EAGVVQSPRYKIIEKKQPVAFWCNPISGHNTLYWYLQNLGQGPELLIRYENEEAVDDSQLPKDRFSAERLKGVDSTLKIQPAELGDSAVYLCASSSVGAEAFFGQGTRLTVV.

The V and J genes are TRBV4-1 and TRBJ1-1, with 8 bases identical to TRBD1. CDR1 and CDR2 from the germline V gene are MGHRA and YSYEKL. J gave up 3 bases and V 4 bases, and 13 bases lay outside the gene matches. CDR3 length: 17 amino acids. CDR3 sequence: CASSPDRGQKTYTEAFF. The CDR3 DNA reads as TGCGCCAGCAGCCCCGACAGGGGCCAGAAAACTTACACTGAAGCTTTCTTT.

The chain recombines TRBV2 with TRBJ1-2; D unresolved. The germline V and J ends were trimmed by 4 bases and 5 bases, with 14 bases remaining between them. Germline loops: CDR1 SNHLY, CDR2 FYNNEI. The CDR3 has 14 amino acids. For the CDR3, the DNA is TGTGCCAGCAGTGGATTCGGACCCCAATATGGCTACACCTTC. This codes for CASSGFGPQYGYTF.

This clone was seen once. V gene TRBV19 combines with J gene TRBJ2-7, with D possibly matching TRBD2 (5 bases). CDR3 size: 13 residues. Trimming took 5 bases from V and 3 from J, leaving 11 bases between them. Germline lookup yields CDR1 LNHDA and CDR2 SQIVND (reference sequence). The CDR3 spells CASSFGSNYEQYF. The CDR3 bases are TGTGCCAGTAGTTTTGGGAGTAACTACGAGCAGTACTTC.

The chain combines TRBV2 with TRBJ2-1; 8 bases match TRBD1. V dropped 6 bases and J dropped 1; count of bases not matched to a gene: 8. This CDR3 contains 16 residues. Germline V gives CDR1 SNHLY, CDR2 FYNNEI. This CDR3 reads CASREPRDRSYNEQFF. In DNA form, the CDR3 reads TGTGCCAGCAGAGAGCCCCGGGACAGGTCCTACAATGAGCAGTTCTTC.

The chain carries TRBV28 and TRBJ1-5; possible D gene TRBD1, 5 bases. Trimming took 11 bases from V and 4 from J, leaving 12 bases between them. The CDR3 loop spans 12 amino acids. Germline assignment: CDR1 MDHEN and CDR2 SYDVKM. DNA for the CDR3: TGTGCCGGGCAGGGCCCGAATCAGCCCCAGCATTTT. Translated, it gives CAGQGPNQPQHF.

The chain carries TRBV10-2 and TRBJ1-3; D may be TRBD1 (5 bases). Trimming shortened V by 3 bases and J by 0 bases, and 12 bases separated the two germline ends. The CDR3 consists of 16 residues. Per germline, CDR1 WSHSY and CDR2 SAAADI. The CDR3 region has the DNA TGCGCCAGCAGTGACTACAGGCCAGGCTCTGGAAACACCATATATTTT. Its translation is CASSDYRPGSGNTIYF.

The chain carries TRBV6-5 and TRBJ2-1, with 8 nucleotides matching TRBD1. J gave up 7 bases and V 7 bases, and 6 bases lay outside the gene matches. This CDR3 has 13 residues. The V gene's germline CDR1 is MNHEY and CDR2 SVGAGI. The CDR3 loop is CASKRTGMNEQFF. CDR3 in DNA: TGTGCCAGCAAAAGGACAGGGATGAATGAGCAGTTCTTC.

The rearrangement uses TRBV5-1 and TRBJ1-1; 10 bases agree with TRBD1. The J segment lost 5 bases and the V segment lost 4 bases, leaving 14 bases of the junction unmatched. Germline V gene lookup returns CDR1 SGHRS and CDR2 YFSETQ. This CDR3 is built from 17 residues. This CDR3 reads CASSPSRDRGLGTEAFF. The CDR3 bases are TGCGCCAGCAGCCCGTCGCGGGACAGGGGCCTGGGTACTGAAGCTTTCTTT.

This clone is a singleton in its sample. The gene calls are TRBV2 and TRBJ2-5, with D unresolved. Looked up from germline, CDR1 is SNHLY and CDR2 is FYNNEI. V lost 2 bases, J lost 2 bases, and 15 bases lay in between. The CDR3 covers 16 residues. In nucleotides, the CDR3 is TGTGCCAGCAGTGAACATTTAACAGTTGAACAAGAGACCCAGTACTTC. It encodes CASSEHLTVEQETQYF. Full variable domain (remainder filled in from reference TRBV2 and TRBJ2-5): EPEVTQTPSHQVTQMGQEVILRCVPISNHLYFYWYRQILGQKVEFLVSFYNNEISEKSEIFDDQFSVERPDGSNFTLKIRSTKLEDSAMYFCASSEHLTVEQETQYFGPGTRLLVL.

CDR3 DNA sequence: TGCGCCAGCAGCTTTATTAACGGCCGGGGCTACACCTTC. Translating gives CASSFINGRGYTF. The chain carries TRBV5-1 and TRBJ1-2; no clear D. Per germline, CDR1 SGHRS and CDR2 YFSETQ. Trimming took off 2 bases at V and 8 bases at J, with 13 bases between the two ends. This CDR3 spans 13 amino acids.

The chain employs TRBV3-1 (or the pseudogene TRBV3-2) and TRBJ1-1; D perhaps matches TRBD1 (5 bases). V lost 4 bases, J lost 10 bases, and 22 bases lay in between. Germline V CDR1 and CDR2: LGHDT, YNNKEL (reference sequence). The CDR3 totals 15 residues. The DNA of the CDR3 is TGTGCCAGCAGCCCCCTCCAGAGGGGTCCCGGTGCAGCTTTCTTT. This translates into CASSPLQRGPGAAFF.

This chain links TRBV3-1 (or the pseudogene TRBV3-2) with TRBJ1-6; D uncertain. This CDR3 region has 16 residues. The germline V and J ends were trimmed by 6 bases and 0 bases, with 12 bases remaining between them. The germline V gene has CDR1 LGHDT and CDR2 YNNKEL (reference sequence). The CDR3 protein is CASSRTASSYNSPLHF. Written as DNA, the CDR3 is TGTGCCAGCAGTCGGACTGCCAGCTCCTATAATTCACCCCTCCACTTT.

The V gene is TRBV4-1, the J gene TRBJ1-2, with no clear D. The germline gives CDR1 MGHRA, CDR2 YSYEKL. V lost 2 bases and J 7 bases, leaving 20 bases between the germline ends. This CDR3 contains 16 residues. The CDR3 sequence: CASSQTPGLSVRGYTF. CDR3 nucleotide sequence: TGCGCCAGCAGCCAAACCCCCGGACTGAGCGTGCGTGGCTACACCTTC.

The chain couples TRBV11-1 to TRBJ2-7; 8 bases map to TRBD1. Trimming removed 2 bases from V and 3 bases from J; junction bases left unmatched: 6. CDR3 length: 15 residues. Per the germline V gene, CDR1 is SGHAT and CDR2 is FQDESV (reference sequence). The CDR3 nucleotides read TGTGCCAGCAGCTTACGTGGCAGGGGGCTCTACGAGCAGTACTTC. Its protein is CASSLRGRGLYEQYF.

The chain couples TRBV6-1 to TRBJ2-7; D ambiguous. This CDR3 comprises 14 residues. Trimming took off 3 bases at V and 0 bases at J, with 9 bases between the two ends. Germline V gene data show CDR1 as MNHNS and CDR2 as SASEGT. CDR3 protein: CASSEPGLSYEQYF. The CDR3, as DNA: TGTGCCAGCAGTGAGCCGGGCCTCTCCTACGAGCAGTACTTC.

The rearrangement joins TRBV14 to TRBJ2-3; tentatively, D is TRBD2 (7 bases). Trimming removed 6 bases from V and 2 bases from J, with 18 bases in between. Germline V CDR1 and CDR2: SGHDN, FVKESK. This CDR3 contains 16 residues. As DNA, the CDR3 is TGTGCCAGCAGTTTCAGCGGGCGGGGGCTCACAGATACGCAGTATTTT. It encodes CASSFSGRGLTDTQYF. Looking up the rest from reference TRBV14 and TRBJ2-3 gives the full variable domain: EAGVTQFPSHSVIEKGQTVTLRCDPISGHDNLYWYRRVMGKEIKFLLHFVKESKQDESGMPNNRFLAERTGGTYSTLKVQPAELEDSGVYFCASSFSGRGLTDTQYFGPGTRLTVL.

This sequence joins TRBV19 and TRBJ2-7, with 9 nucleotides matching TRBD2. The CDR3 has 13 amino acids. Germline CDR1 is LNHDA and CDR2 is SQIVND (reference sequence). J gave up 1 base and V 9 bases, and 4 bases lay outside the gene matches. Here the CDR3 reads CASGAGGSYEQYF. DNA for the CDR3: TGTGCCAGCGGGGCGGGGGGGTCCTACGAGCAGTACTTC.

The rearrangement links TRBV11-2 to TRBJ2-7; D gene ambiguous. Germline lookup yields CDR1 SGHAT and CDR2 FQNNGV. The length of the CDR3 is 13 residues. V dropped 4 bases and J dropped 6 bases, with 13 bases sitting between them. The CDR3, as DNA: TGTGCCAGCAGCTACAAAGAAGTGGGCGAGCAGTACTTC. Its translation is CASSYKEVGEQYF.

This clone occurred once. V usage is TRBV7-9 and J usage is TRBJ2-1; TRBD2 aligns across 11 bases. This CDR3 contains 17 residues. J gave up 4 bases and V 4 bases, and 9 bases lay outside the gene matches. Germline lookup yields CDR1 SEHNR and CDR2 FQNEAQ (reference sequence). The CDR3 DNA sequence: TGTGCCAGCAGCTCGACCTTGGGACTAGCGGATTACAATGAGCAGTTCTTC. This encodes CASSSTLGLADYNEQFF.

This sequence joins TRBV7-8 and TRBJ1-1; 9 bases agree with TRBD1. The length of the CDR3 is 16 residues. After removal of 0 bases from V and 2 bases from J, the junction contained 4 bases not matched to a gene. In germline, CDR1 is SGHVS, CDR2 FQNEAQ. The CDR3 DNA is TGTGCCAGCAGCTTAGCACAGGGACAGGGTAACACTGAAGCTTTCTTT. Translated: CASSLAQGQGNTEAFF.

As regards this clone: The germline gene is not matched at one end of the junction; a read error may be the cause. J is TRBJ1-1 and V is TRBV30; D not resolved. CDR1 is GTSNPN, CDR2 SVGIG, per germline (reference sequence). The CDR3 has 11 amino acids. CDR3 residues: CAWSGWRFVLF. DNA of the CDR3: TGTGCCTGGAGCGGCTGGAGGTTCGTTCTCTTT.

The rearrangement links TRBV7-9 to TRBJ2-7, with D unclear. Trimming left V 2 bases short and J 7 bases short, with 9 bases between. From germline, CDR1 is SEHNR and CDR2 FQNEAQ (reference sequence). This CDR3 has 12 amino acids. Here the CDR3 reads CASSLKVNEQYF. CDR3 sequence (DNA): TGTGCCAGCAGCTTAAAGGTGAATGAGCAGTACTTC.

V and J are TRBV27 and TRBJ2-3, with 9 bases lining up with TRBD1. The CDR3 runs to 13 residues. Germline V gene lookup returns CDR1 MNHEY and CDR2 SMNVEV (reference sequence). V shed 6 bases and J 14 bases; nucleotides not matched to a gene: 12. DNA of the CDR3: TGTGCCAGCAGCCCGAACAGACAGGGGGAATGGTATTTT. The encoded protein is CASSPNRQGEWYF.

This chain's CDR3 is CASSPGGWSTGELFF. The CDR3 coding sequence is TGTGCCAGCAGCCCCGGGGGGTGGAGCACCGGGGAGCTGTTTTTT. V and J are TRBV3-1 (or the pseudogene TRBV3-2) and TRBJ2-2; 7 bases map to TRBD2. Trimming cost V 4 bases and J 4 bases; bases outside gene matches: 6. The CDR3 covers 15 residues. Germline CDR1 LGHDT, CDR2 YNNKEL (reference sequence).

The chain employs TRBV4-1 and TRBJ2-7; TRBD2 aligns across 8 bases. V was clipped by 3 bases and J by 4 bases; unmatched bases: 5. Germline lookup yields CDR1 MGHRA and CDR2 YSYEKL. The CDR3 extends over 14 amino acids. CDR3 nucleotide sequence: TGCGCCAGCAGCCATACTAGCGGACAGTACGAGCAGTACTTC. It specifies CASSHTSGQYEQYF.

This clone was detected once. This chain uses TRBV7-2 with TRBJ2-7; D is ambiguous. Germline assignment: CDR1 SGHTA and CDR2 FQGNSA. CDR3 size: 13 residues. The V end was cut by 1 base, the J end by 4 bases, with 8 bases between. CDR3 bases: TGTGCCAGCAGCTTAGTAACAGTGTACGAGCAGTACTTC. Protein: CASSLVTVYEQYF.

The CDR3 DNA is TGTGCCACCAGCTCCCGTGGGGGAGGATCACCCCTCCACTTT. It is translated as CATSSRGGGSPLHF. V usage is TRBV15 and J usage is TRBJ1-6, with D tentatively TRBD1 (5 bases). This CDR3 is 14 amino acids long. The germline V and J ends were trimmed by 5 bases and 10 bases, with 15 bases remaining between them. CDR1 and CDR2 (germline): LNHNV, YYDKDF (reference sequence).